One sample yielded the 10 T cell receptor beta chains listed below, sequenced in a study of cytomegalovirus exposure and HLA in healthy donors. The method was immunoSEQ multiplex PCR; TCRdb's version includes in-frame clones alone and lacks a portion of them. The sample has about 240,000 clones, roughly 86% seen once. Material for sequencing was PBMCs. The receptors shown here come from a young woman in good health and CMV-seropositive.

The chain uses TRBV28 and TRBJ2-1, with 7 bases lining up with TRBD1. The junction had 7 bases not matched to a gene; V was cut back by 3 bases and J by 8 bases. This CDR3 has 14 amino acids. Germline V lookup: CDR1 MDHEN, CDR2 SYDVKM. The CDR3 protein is CASSLIGGAYEQFF. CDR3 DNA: TGTGCCAGCAGTTTGATAGGGGGCGCATATGAGCAGTTCTTC.

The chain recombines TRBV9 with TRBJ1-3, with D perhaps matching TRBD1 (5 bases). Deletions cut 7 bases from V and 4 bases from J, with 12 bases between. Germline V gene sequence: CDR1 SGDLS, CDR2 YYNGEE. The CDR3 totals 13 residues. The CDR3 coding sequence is TGTGCCAGCGTCGTACAGGCCGGAAACACCATATATTTT. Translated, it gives CASVVQAGNTIYF.

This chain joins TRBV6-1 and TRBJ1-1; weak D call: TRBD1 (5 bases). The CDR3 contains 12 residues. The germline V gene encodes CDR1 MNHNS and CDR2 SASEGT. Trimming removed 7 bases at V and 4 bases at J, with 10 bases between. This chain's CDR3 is CASTPRATEAFF. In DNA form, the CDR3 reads TGTGCCAGCACTCCCAGGGCCACTGAAGCTTTCTTT.

The CDR3 DNA reads TGTGCCAGCAGAAAGACAGGGCCCAACGAGCAGTACTTC. Amino acid sequence: CASRKTGPNEQYF. The chain recombines TRBV27 with TRBJ2-7; TRBD1 matches at 7 bases. The V and J ends lost 6 bases and 5 bases, in that order; junction bases with no gene match: 7. This CDR3 has 13 residues. The germline V gene encodes CDR1 MNHEY and CDR2 SMNVEV (reference sequence).

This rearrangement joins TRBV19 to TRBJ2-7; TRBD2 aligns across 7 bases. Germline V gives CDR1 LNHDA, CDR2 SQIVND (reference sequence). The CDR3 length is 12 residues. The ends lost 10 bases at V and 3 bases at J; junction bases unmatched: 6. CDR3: CATREDDYEQYF. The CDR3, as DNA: TGTGCCACCCGGGAGGACGACTACGAGCAGTACTTC.

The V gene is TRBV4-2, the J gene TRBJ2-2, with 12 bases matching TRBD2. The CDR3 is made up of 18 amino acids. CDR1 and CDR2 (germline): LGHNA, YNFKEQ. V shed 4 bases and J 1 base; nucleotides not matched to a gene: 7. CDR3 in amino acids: CASSPELAGGLNTGELFF. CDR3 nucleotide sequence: TGTGCCAGCAGCCCAGAACTAGCGGGGGGACTGAACACCGGGGAGCTGTTTTTT.

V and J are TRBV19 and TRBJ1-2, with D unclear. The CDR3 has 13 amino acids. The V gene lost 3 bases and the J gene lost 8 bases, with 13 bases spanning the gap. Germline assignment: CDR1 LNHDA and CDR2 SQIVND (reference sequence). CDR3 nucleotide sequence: TGTGCCAGTAGTATTGGTCCAGCGGGGGGCTACACCTTC. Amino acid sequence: CASSIGPAGGYTF. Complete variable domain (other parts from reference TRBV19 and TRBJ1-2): DGGITQSPKYLFRKEGQNVTLSCEQNLNHDAMYWYRQDPGQGLRLIYYSQIVNDFQKGDIAEGYSVSREKKESFPLTVTSAQKNPTAFYLCASSIGPAGGYTFGSGTRLTVV.

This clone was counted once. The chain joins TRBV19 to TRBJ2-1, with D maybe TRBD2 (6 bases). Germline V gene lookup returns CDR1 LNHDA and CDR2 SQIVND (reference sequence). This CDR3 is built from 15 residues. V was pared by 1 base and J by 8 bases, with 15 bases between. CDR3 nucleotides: TGTGCCAGTAGTATAGCAGCAGGTCGGAGGGATGAGCAGTTCTTC. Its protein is CASSIAAGRRDEQFF.

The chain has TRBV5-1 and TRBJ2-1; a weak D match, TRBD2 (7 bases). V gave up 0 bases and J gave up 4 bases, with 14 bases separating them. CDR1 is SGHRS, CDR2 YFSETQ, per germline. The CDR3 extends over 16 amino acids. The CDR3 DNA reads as TGCGCCAGCAGCTTGGTTGGGGGGGCCGCTTACAATGAGCAGTTCTTC. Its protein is CASSLVGGAAYNEQFF. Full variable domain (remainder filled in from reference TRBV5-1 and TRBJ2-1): KAGVTQTPRYLIKTRGQQVTLSCSPISGHRSVSWYQQTPGQGLQFLFEYFSETQRNKGNFPGRFSGRQFSNSRSEMNVSTLELGDSALYLCASSLVGGAAYNEQFFGPGTRLTVL.

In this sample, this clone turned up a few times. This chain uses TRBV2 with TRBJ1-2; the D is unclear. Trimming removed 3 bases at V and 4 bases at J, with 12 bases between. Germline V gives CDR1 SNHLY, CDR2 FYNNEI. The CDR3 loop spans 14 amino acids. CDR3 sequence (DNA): TGTGCCAGCAGTGAGCTCAGACAATCCTATGGCTACACCTTC. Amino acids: CASSELRQSYGYTF.